The source of this T cell receptor (beta chain) is a study of blood T cells in healthy people across ages. General study findings and limits: Estimated diversity that came from one million T cells was considered an underestimate. Older age went with lower TCR beta diversity per million T cells, in a roughly linear way.

Per individual sample, total RNA of at least 5 micrograms was extracted. With a J-beta primer mix and a sample-barcoded 5' primer, a second PCR ran about 7 to 12 cycles. TCRdb called the 5' RACE reads again in MiXCR, with one record for every CDR3 protein. The sample yields 800,000 to 950,000 distinct CDR3 sequences, about 27% seen once. Germline V gene lookup returns CDR1 SNHLY and CDR2 FYNNEI. The CDR3 totals 13 residues. V gave up 2 bases and J gave up 2 bases, with 4 bases separating them. At least ten counts were recorded for this clonotype. What it binds is not known. These data were also reused for a study on T cells of mothers and their children. In that study: cDNA was made from all extracted RNA, around 1.5 ug per 15 ul.

This clonotype was sampled from a woman aged 40 to 49 in good health. The chain recombines TRBV2 with TRBJ1-5; D is uncertain. Sequenced: blood. This CDR3 is CASSETGNQPQHF. For the CDR3, the DNA is TGTGCCAGCAGTGAAACCGGCAATCAGCCCCAGCATTTT.